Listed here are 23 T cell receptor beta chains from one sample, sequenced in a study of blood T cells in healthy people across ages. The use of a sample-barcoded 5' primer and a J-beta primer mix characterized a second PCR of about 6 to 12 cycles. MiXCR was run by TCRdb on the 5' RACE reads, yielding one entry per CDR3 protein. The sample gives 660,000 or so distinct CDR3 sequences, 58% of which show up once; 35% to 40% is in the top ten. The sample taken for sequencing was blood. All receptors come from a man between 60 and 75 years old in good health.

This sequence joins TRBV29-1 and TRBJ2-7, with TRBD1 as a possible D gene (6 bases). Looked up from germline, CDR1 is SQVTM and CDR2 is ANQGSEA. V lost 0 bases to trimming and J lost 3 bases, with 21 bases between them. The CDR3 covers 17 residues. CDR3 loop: CSVEEGTLGLGLYEQYF. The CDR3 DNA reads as TGCAGCGTTGAAGAGGGGACACTAGGCCTAGGCCTCTACGAGCAGTACTTC.

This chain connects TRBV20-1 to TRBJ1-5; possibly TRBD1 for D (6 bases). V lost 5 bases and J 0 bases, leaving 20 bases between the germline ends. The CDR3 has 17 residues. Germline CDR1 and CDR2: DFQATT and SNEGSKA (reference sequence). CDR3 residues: CSAGTAGTTYSNQPQHF. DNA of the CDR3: TGCAGTGCTGGAACGGCCGGGACAACGTATAGCAATCAGCCCCAGCATTTT.

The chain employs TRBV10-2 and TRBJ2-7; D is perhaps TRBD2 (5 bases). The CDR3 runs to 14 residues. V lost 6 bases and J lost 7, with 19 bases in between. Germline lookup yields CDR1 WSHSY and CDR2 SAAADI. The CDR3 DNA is TGCGCCAGCAGCCATTTAGGAGTCCCGGGGGAGCAGTACTTC. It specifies CASSHLGVPGEQYF.

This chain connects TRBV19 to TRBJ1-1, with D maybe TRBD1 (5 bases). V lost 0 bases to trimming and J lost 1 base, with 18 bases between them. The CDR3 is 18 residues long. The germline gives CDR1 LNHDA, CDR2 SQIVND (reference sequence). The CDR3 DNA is TGTGCCAGTAGTATAGATCCAGGGTCCCACCTTACGAACACTGAAGCTTTCTTT. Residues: CASSIDPGSHLTNTEAFF.

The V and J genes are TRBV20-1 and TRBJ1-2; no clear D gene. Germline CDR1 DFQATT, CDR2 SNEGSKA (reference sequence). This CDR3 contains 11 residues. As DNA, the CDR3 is TGCGTGCAGGCCTTTAACTATGGCTACACCTTC. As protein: CVQAFNYGYTF.

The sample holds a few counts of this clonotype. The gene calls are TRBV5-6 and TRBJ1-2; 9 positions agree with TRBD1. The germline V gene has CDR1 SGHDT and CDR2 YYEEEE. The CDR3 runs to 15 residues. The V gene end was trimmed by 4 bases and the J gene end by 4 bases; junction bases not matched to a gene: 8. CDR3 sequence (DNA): TGTGCCAGCAGCCCCCCGGGACAGGGCCCCTATGGCTACACCTTC. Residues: CASSPPGQGPYGYTF. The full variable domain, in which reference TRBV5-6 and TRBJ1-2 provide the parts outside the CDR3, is DAGVTQSPTHLIKTRGQQVTLRCSPKSGHDTVSWYQQALGQGPQFIFQYYEEEERQRGNFPDRFSGHQFPNYSSELNVNALLLGDSALYLCASSPPGQGPYGYTFGSGTRLTVV.

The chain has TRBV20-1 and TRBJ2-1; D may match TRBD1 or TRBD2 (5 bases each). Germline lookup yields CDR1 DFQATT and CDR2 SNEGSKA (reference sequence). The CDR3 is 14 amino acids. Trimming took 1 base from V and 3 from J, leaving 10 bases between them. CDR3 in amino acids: CSARVAGSYNEQFF. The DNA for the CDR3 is TGCAGTGCTAGAGTAGCAGGGAGCTACAATGAGCAGTTCTTC.

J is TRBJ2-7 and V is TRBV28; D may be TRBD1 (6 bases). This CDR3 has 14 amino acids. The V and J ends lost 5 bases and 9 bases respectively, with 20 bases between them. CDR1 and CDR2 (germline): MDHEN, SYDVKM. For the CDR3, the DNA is TGTGCCAGCAGTCTGGGGGCGGAAACTCGGGGGCAGTACTTC. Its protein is CASSLGAETRGQYF.

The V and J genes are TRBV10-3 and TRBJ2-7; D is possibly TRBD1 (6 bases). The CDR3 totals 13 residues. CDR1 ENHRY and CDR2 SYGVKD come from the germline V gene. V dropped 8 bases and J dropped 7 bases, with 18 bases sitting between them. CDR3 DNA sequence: TGTGCCATCTCGAGACAGGACGTACGGGAGCAGTACTTC. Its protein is CAISRQDVREQYF.

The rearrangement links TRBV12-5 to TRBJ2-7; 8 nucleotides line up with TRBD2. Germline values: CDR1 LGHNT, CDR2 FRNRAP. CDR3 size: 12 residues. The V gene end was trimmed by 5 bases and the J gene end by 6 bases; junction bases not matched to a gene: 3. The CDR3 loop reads CASGPGGPEQYF. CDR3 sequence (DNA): TGTGCTAGTGGTCCGGGAGGGCCCGAGCAGTACTTC. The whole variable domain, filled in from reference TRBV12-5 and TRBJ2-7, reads DARVTQTPRHKVTEMGQEVTMRCQPILGHNTVFWYRQTMMQGLELLAYFRNRAPLDDSGMPKDRFSAEMPDATLATLKIQPSEPRDSAVYFCASGPGGPEQYFGPGTRLTVT.

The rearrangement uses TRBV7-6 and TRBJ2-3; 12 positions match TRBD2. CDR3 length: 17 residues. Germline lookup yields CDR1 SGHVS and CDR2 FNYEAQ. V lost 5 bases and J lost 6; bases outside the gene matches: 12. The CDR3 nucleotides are TGTGCCAGCAGCGCGGGCCCTAGCGGGGGGGCCTTGGATACGCAGTATTTT. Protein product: CASSAGPSGGALDTQYF.

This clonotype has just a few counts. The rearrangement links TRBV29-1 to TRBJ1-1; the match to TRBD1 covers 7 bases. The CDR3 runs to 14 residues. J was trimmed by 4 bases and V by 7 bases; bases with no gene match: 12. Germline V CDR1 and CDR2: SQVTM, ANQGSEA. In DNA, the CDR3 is TGCAGCGCCCAGGGGGGGCGTGGGAGCACTGAAGCTTTCTTT. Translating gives CSAQGGRGSTEAFF.

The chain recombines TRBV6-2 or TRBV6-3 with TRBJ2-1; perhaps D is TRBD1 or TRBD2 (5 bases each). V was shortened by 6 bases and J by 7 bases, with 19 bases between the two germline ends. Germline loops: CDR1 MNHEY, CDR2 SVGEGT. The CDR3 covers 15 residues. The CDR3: CASRQYRDPGNEQFF. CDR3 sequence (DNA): TGTGCCAGCAGACAGTATAGGGACCCAGGGAATGAGCAGTTCTTC.

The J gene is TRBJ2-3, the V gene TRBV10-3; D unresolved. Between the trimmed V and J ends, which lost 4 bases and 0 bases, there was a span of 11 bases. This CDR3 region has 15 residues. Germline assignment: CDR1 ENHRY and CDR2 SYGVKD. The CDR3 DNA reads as TGTGCCATCAGTGGACTGGATACTAGCACAGATACGCAGTATTTT. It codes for CAISGLDTSTDTQYF.

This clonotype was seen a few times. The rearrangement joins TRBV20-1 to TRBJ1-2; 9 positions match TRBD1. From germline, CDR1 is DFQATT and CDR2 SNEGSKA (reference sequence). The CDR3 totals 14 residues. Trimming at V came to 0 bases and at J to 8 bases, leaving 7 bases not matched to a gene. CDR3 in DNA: TGCAGTGCTAGAGATCAAGGACAGGGGCTCGGCTACACCTTC. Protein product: CSARDQGQGLGYTF.

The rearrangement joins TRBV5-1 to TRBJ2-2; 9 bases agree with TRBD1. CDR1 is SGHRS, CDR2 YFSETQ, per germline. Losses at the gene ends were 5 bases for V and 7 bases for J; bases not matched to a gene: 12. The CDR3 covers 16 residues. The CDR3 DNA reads TGCGCCAGCAGTCGAGAGGGACAGGGAGTGCTCGGGGAGCTGTTTTTT. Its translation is CASSREGQGVLGELFF.

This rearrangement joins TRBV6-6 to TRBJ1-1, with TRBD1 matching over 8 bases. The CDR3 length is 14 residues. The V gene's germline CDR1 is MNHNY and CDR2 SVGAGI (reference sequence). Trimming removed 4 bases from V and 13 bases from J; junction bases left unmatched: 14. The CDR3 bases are TGTGCCAGCAGTTTTCAGGGGGCGGTTGATGGGAGTTTCTTT. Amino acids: CASSFQGAVDGSFF.

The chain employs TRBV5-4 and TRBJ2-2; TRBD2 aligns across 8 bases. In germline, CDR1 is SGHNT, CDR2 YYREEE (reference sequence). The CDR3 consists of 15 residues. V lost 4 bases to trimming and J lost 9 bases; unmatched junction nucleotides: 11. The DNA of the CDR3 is TGTGCCAGCAGCCCACCGGCGGGGGGAAACCGGGAGCTGTTTTTT. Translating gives CASSPPAGGNRELFF.

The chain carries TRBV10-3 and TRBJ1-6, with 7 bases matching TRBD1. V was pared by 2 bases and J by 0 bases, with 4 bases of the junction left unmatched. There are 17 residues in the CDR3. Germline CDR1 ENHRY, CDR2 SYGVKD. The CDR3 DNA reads TGTGCCATCAGTGAGAGAGGGGGCAGCTCCTATAATTCACCCCTCCACTTT. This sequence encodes CAISERGGSSYNSPLHF.

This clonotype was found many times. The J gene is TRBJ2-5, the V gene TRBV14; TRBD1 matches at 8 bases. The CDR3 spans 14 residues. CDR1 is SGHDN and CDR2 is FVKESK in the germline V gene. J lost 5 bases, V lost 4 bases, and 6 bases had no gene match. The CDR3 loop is CASSPPGGYETQYF. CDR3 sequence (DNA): TGTGCCAGCAGCCCCCCAGGGGGCTATGAGACCCAGTACTTC.

Here the CDR3 reads CASRGPGDFYNEQFF. The CDR3 bases are TGTGCCAGCCGGGGGCCCGGGGACTTTTACAATGAGCAGTTCTTC. The chain recombines TRBV6-5 with TRBJ2-1; possibly TRBD1 or TRBD2 for D (6 bases each). From germline, CDR1 is MNHEY and CDR2 SVGAGI. The CDR3 loop spans 15 amino acids. Trimming took off 8 bases at V and 4 bases at J, with 18 bases between the two ends.

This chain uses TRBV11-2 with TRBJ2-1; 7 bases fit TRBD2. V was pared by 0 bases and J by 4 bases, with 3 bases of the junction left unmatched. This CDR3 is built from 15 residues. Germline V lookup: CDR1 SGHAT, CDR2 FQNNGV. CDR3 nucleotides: TGTGCCAGCAGCTTAGAGGCTAGCGGATACAATGAGCAGTTCTTC. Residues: CASSLEASGYNEQFF.

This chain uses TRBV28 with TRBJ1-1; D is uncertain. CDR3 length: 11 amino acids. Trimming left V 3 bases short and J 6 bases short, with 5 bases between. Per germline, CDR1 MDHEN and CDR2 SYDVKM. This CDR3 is CASSFIAEAFF. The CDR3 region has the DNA TGTGCCAGCAGTTTCATCGCTGAAGCTTTCTTT.